This entry lists 32 T cell receptor beta chains sequenced from one sample in a study of T cell responses to AZD1222 COVID-19 vaccine. Clones were sequenced by immunoSEQ multiplex PCR, and TCRdb holds only the in-frame ones, with some missing. The sample has about 120,000 clones, about 89% seen once. The sequencing used peripheral blood, collected on day 0 of AZD1222 vaccination. The receptors here all came from an adult in good health.

Points on this clone: At one boundary the junction diverges from the germline segment, which might be a read error. The rearrangement uses TRBV7-7 and TRBJ2-5; no firm D call. CDR1 and CDR2 from the germline V gene are SSHAT and FNYEAQ (reference sequence). The CDR3 consists of 15 residues. CDR3: CASSVGGDRLETQYF. Here the CDR3 DNA reads TGTGCTAGCAGCGTAGGTGGTGACCGCTTGGAGACCCAGTACTTC.

This clone has only a few counts. The V gene is TRBV4-1, the J gene TRBJ1-1; no definite D call. Germline CDR1 MGHRA, CDR2 YSYEKL. Trimming removed 4 bases from V and 12 bases from J, with 15 bases in between. This CDR3 has 12 amino acids. In DNA form, the CDR3 reads TGCGCCAGCAGCCGCACTTCTGAAGTCACTTTCTTT. Protein product: CASSRTSEVTFF.

The genes are TRBV27 and TRBJ2-7; tentative D call: TRBD1 (6 bases). The CDR3 loop spans 15 amino acids. Trimming cost V 5 bases and J 2 bases, with 16 bases left between them. Per germline, CDR1 MNHEY and CDR2 SMNVEV (reference sequence). CDR3 in amino acids: CASSLRADRAYEQYF. In DNA, the CDR3 is TGTGCCAGCAGTCTAAGGGCGGACAGAGCCTACGAGCAGTACTTC.

The V and J genes are TRBV11-3 and TRBJ2-1; D gene unclear. The CDR3 has 13 residues. Looked up from germline, CDR1 is SGHNT and CDR2 is YENEEA. V was cut by 4 bases and J by 2 bases, with 6 bases left in between. In DNA, the CDR3 is TGTGCCAGCAGCTCCCGGGCCTACAATGAGCAGTTCTTC. This codes for CASSSRAYNEQFF.

The rearrangement links TRBV2 to TRBJ2-2; no clear D gene. Trimming shortened V by 4 bases and J by 1 base, and 7 bases separated the two germline ends. The CDR3 loop spans 14 amino acids. Germline CDR1 SNHLY, CDR2 FYNNEI. In DNA form, the CDR3 reads TGTGCCAGCAGTGGGCAGGTGAACACCGGGGAGCTGTTTTTT. As protein: CASSGQVNTGELFF.

V is TRBV6-5 and J is TRBJ2-1; 8 bases fit TRBD2. Germline-derived CDR1 and CDR2 are MNHEY and SVGAGI. The CDR3 consists of 15 residues. The junction had 6 bases not matched to a gene; V was cut back by 6 bases and J by 2 bases. The CDR3 protein is CASRGSGGPYNEQFF. CDR3 nucleotides: TGTGCCAGCAGAGGGAGCGGGGGCCCCTACAATGAGCAGTTCTTC.

The V and J genes are TRBV30 and TRBJ2-7; 9 bases line up with TRBD1. With V trimmed by 5 bases and J by 3 bases, 8 bases remained unmatched. The CDR3 totals 14 residues. Germline CDR1 is GTSNPN and CDR2 is SVGIG (reference sequence). The CDR3 coding sequence is TGTGCCTGGTCTTCCGGGACAGGGCTCTACGAGCAGTACTTC. Its translation: CAWSSGTGLYEQYF.

Written as DNA, the CDR3 is TGTGCCAGTAGGACGACAGGTGCCCCCAATGAGCAGTTCTTC. Its protein product is CASRTTGAPNEQFF. The J gene is TRBJ2-1, the V gene TRBV19; perhaps TRBD1 as D (6 bases). V lost 6 bases to trimming and J lost 6 bases, with 15 bases between them. This CDR3 has 14 residues. Germline CDR1 is LNHDA and CDR2 is SQIVND (reference sequence). The entire variable domain, with the rest obtained from reference TRBV19 and TRBJ2-1, is as follows: DGGITQSPKYLFRKEGQNVTLSCEQNLNHDAMYWYRQDPGQGLRLIYYSQIVNDFQKGDIAEGYSVSREKKESFPLTVTSAQKNPTAFYLCASRTTGAPNEQFFGPGTRLTVL.

The table lists this clone with a count of one. This sequence joins TRBV19 and TRBJ1-5; D remains ambiguous. CDR1 is LNHDA, CDR2 SQIVND, per germline (reference sequence). Trimming removed 7 bases from V and 4 bases from J, with 8 bases in between. CDR3 length equals 12 residues. CDR3 residues: CASNRYNQPQHF. The CDR3 region has the DNA TGTGCCAGTAACCGGTATAATCAGCCCCAGCATTTT.

V gene TRBV15 combines with J gene TRBJ1-1; TRBD1 might be the D (5 bases). There are 16 residues in the CDR3. Germline loops: CDR1 LNHNV, CDR2 YYDKDF (reference sequence). V dropped 0 bases and J dropped 5 bases, with 16 bases sitting between them. This CDR3 is CATSRDLVGQGTEAFF. CDR3 DNA sequence: TGTGCCACCAGCAGAGATTTGGTGGGTCAGGGAACTGAAGCTTTCTTT.

This clone was observed once. The V call is TRBV20-1, the J call TRBJ2-5, with D perhaps TRBD1 or TRBD2 (6 bases each). The V gene's germline CDR1 is DFQATT and CDR2 SNEGSKA (reference sequence). V gave up 6 bases and J gave up 9 bases, with 14 bases separating them. There are 11 residues in the CDR3. CDR3 in amino acids: CSALGRGAQYF. The DNA of the CDR3 is TGCAGTGCCCTGGGAAGGGGGGCCCAGTACTTC.

This chain links TRBV19 with TRBJ1-2; perhaps TRBD1 as D (5 bases). Trimming took off 3 bases at V and 8 bases at J, with 16 bases between the two ends. The germline V gene encodes CDR1 LNHDA and CDR2 SQIVND (reference sequence). This CDR3 is built from 14 residues. The CDR3 nucleotides read TGTGCCAGTAGTATGACGGGGGGATCACGGGGCTACACCTTC. It translates to CASSMTGGSRGYTF.

This rearrangement joins TRBV7-9 to TRBJ1-2; tentatively, D is TRBD1 (6 bases). The V end was cut by 5 bases, the J end by 7 bases, with 26 bases between. Germline values: CDR1 SEHNR, CDR2 FQNEAQ (reference sequence). CDR3 length: 17 residues. The CDR3 region is CASSPKTGRGRDVGYTF. The CDR3 bases are TGTGCCAGCAGCCCAAAGACGGGCCGGGGGCGAGACGTTGGCTACACCTTC. Combining the CDR3 with reference TRBV7-9 and TRBJ1-2 gives the whole variable domain DTGVSQNPRHKITKRGQNVTFRCDPISEHNRLYWYRQTLGQGPEFLTYFQNEAQLEKSRLLSDRFSAERPKGSFSTLEIQRTEQGDSAMYLCASSPKTGRGRDVGYTFGSGTRLTVV.

This chain uses TRBV6-5 with TRBJ1-1, with D unresolved. CDR1 is MNHEY and CDR2 is SVGAGI in the germline V gene. Trimming pared 0 bases from V and 6 bases from J, leaving 2 bases between. CDR3 size: 11 residues. CDR3 nucleotide sequence: TGTGCCAGCAGTTACTCCGCTGAAGCTTTCTTT. Translating gives CASSYSAEAFF.

This chain uses TRBV5-1 with TRBJ2-3, with no clear D. V lost 0 bases, J lost 2 bases, and 7 bases lay in between. CDR1 SGHRS and CDR2 YFSETQ come from the germline V gene. This CDR3 has 14 residues. The chain's CDR3 is CASSLAVNTDTQYF. In nucleotides, the CDR3 is TGCGCCAGCAGCTTGGCGGTCAACACAGATACGCAGTATTTT.

The chain employs TRBV2 and TRBJ1-1, with D hard to call. The CDR3 is made up of 16 amino acids. In germline, CDR1 is SNHLY, CDR2 FYNNEI. V lost 4 bases to trimming and J lost 12 bases, with 27 bases between them. CDR3 coding DNA: TGTGCCAGCAGTGGGTCGACGGTTGTAACACGGACTGGATCTTTCTTT. Translating it yields CASSGSTVVTRTGSFF.

The chain has TRBV2 and TRBJ1-4, with D maybe TRBD1 (5 bases). The CDR3 has 12 residues. The V gene's germline CDR1 is SNHLY and CDR2 FYNNEI. Trimming left V 8 bases short and J 8 bases short, with 12 bases between. CDR3: CASGGVREKLFF. DNA for the CDR3: TGTGCCAGCGGAGGGGTCAGGGAAAAACTGTTTTTT.

The rearrangement links TRBV13 to TRBJ2-5, with 8 bases identical to TRBD1. V shed 5 bases, J shed 5 bases, and the junction held 13 bases outside the gene matches. This CDR3 has 16 residues. Germline loops: CDR1 PRHDT, CDR2 FYEKMQ (reference sequence). Here the CDR3 DNA reads TGTGCCAGCAGCCTGACGGGGACAGGCCTGGGGGAGACCCAGTACTTC. Translated, it gives CASSLTGTGLGETQYF. Complete variable domain (other parts from reference TRBV13 and TRBJ2-5): AAGVIQSPRHLIKEKRETATLKCYPIPRHDTVYWYQQGPGQDPQFLISFYEKMQSDKGSIPDRFSAQQFSDYHSELNMSSLELGDSALYFCASSLTGTGLGETQYFGPGTRLLVL.

The chain carries TRBV28 and TRBJ2-1; TRBD2 agrees at 8 bases. The germline gives CDR1 MDHEN, CDR2 SYDVKM. V lost 7 bases, J lost 2 bases, and 4 bases stayed unmatched. CDR3 length: 14 residues. The CDR3 protein is CASISGGAYNEQFF. DNA for the CDR3: TGTGCCAGCATCTCGGGGGGGGCCTACAATGAGCAGTTCTTC.

The genes are TRBV6-7 and TRBJ2-6; 9 bases are shared with TRBD1. TRBV6-7 is labeled an ORF, and its function is uncertain. V lost 2 bases to trimming and J lost 4 bases; unmatched junction nucleotides: 15. The CDR3 totals 20 residues. The CDR3 bases are TGTGCCAGCAGTTACCCCCGTCGGACAGGGGCGCCTAGAGGGGCCAACGTCCTGACTTTC. It specifies CASSYPRRTGAPRGANVLTF.

The V gene is TRBV6-5, the J gene TRBJ1-6; D ambiguous. The CDR3 runs 15 residues. The ends were cut back, 5 bases at V and 7 bases at J, with 15 bases in the middle. Germline CDR1 MNHEY, CDR2 SVGAGI. The CDR3 DNA reads as TGTGCCAGCAGTCGAGACGGGGTAGGGAATTCACCCCTCCACTTT. Translation: CASSRDGVGNSPLHF.

V gene TRBV6-1 combines with J gene TRBJ1-1; D gene ambiguous. The CDR3 consists of 12 residues. The ends were cut back, 1 base at V and 8 bases at J, with 8 bases in the middle. CDR1 is MNHNS and CDR2 is SASEGT in the germline V gene. The CDR3, as DNA: TGTGCCAGCAGTGAAGTATTGACCGAAGCTTTCTTT. Its translation: CASSEVLTEAFF.

The CDR3 spells CASSLGTADEQFF. The CDR3 DNA sequence: TGTGCCAGCAGCTTGGGGACAGCCGATGAGCAGTTCTTC. The J gene is TRBJ2-1, the V gene TRBV5-6; tentative D call: TRBD1 (6 bases). The V end lost 0 bases, the J end lost 8 bases, and 9 bases lay between the germline ends. CDR1 and CDR2 (germline): SGHDT, YYEEEE. The CDR3 totals 13 residues.

The chain has TRBV12-3 or TRBV12-4 and TRBJ1-1; the match to TRBD1 covers 8 bases. The V and J ends lost 6 bases and 9 bases, in that order; junction bases with no gene match: 6. The CDR3 runs 12 residues. This CDR3 reads CASRRGQGQAFF. The CDR3 DNA reads TGTGCCAGCAGGCGCGGACAGGGCCAAGCTTTCTTT.

The chain couples TRBV18 to TRBJ1-2, with a possible D match to TRBD1 (6 bases). Trimming stripped 6 bases from V and 4 bases from J, with 15 bases between. This CDR3 has 14 residues. Germline loops: CDR1 KGHSH, CDR2 LQKENI. CDR3: CASSPDRNGYGYTF. CDR3 DNA: TGTGCCAGCTCTCCAGACAGGAACGGCTATGGCTACACCTTC.

Points on this clone: At one boundary the junction diverges from the germline segment, which might be a read error. The chain employs TRBV9 and TRBJ1-2, with D perhaps matching TRBD1 (5 bases). This CDR3 region has 14 residues. From germline, CDR1 is SGDLS and CDR2 YYNGEE. CDR3 sequence reads: CASSPGGVNDGYTF. In DNA form, the CDR3 reads TGTGCCAGCAGCCCCGGAGGGGTTAACGATGGCTACACCTTC. Supplemented by reference TRBV9 and TRBJ1-2, the full variable domain reads DSGVTQTPKHLITATGQRVTLRCSPRSGDLSVYWYQQSLDQGLQFLIQYYNGEERAKGNILERFSAQQFPDLHSELNLSSLELGDSALYFCASSPGGVNDGYTFGSGTRLTVV.

The chain employs TRBV9 and TRBJ1-3; D ambiguous. CDR3 size: 16 residues. Germline V gene sequence: CDR1 SGDLS, CDR2 YYNGEE. V was trimmed by 0 bases and J by 0 bases, leaving 10 bases between them. CDR3 region: CASSVGQALSGNTIYF. The CDR3 nucleotides are TGTGCCAGCAGCGTAGGACAAGCACTCTCTGGAAACACCATATATTTT.

The J gene is TRBJ2-1, the V gene TRBV28, with 10 bases identical to TRBD2. J gave up 6 bases and V 10 bases, and 9 bases lay outside the gene matches. CDR1 and CDR2 from the germline V gene are MDHEN and SYDVKM. This CDR3 is 14 amino acids long. The CDR3 DNA reads as TGTGCCACCAAACCTAGCGGGAGTGGCAATGAGCAGTTCTTC. It is translated as CATKPSGSGNEQFF.

V is TRBV9 and J is TRBJ2-7, with 8 bases fitting TRBD2. Trimming cost V 3 bases and J 4 bases; bases outside gene matches: 9. This CDR3 is 15 amino acids long. Germline-derived CDR1 and CDR2 are SGDLS and YYNGEE. CDR3 region: CASSAGAGVGYEQYF. For the CDR3, the DNA is TGTGCCAGCAGCGCGGGAGCGGGAGTAGGGTACGAGCAGTACTTC.

The sample holds one count of this clone. The chain carries TRBV14 and TRBJ1-4, with unresolved D. CDR1 is SGHDN, CDR2 FVKESK, per germline. CDR3 length: 13 residues. Trimming left V 2 bases short and J 8 bases short, with 9 bases between. Here the CDR3 DNA reads TGTGCCAGCAGCCAACTAACCAGGGAAAAACTGTTTTTT. This sequence encodes CASSQLTREKLFF.

V usage is TRBV3-1 (or the pseudogene TRBV3-2) and J usage is TRBJ2-5; 8 nucleotides match TRBD2. Per germline, CDR1 LGHDT and CDR2 YNNKEL (reference sequence). The CDR3 has 16 residues. V gave up 0 bases and J gave up 4 bases; unmatched junction bases: 7. CDR3 protein: CASSQDGTRGRETQYF. Here the CDR3 DNA reads TGTGCCAGCAGCCAAGACGGGACTAGGGGCAGAGAGACCCAGTACTTC.

The V and J genes are TRBV2 and TRBJ2-6, with D uncertain. This CDR3 spans 14 amino acids. V was cut by 5 bases and J by 2 bases, with 7 bases left in between. Germline assignment: CDR1 SNHLY and CDR2 FYNNEI. The CDR3 DNA follows: TGTGCCAGCAGTCCCGGTCCTGGGGCCAACGTCCTGACTTTC. This translates into CASSPGPGANVLTF.